This T cell receptor (beta chain) stems from a study of cytomegalovirus exposure and HLA in healthy donors. Study in general: Within an early data release were about 80 million unique TCRs drawn from HLA-typed donors. Study-level results: In a later analysis, TCR beta V- and J-gene trimming showed a link to a missense DCLRE1C variant.

Worth noting for this clone: Its target is unknown.

The CDR3 has 18 residues. Trimming at V came to 4 bases and at J to 0 bases, leaving 12 bases not matched to a gene. Germline V gene lookup returns CDR1 SGHKS and CDR2 YYEKEE (reference sequence). The donors were healthy bone marrow donors. The PCR employed 60 Vbeta primers together with 13 Jbeta primers. Libraries were prepared by immunoSEQ multiplex PCR; TCRdb keeps only in-frame clonotypes and omits some of them. The sample yields 150,000 to 200,000 clones, roughly 73% seen once. J is TRBJ1-4 and V is TRBV5-5, with TRBD1 identical over 7 bases. This clonotype originated in a woman aged 30 to 39 in good health and CMV-seronegative. Input material: PBMCs. The CDR3 region has the DNA TGTGCCAGCAGCCATGACAGGGCCCTTTTTACAACTAATGAAAAACTGTTTTTT. Translated, it gives CASSHDRALFTTNEKLFF.